This T cell receptor beta chain was sequenced in a study of T-cell memory formation after mild COVID-19. Study details: Largely, TCR clusters stayed within a single donor. Study-level results: Cross-reactive memory seemingly joined, as some responding clones were found in pre-infection memory. Among CD4+ contracting clones, most were CM and EM, and CD8+ ones EMRA.

In regard to this clonotype: Its specificity is not known.

5'RACE with constant-segment primers built TCRalpha and TCRbeta cDNA libraries with UMIs. TCRdb re-derived calls from the 5' RACE reads in MiXCR, one entry per CDR3 protein. Here the sample spans about 600,000 distinct CDR3 sequences, about 20% being singletons. There are 15 residues in the CDR3. Germline CDR1 and CDR2: MDHEN and SYDVKM. V lost 8 bases to trimming and J lost 3 bases; unmatched junction nucleotides: 12. The receptor was derived from an adult woman who had mild COVID-19 (a few samples of this study predate the infection). Cell type and time point are not known. The material sequenced was PBMCs or a T cell subset sorted from them (not recorded which). The chain couples TRBV28 to TRBJ2-7, with 8 bases lining up with TRBD1. CDR3 DNA sequence: TGTGCCAGCGGATACACGAGGACAGGGTTCTACGAGCAGTACTTC. Amino acids: CASGYTRTGFYEQYF.